Listed below are T cell receptor beta chains from one sample, sequenced in a study of tumor and adjacent non-tumor tissue in lung cancer. One entry per CDR3 protein, called by TCRdb with MiXCR from the multiplex PCR reads. This table holds some 80,000 distinct CDR3 sequences, 76% found once. The sample consisted of distant non-tumor lung tissue. These receptors came from a woman between 50 and 59 years old with non-small cell lung cancer. Both conserved end residues are part of each CDR3. The D gene is left open where the match is weak. Clone size is given for some rows only: seen once, a few or many times, or a class if the clone is expanded.

cdr3_nt: TGTGCCACCAGCAGAGGGACAGGGGAAACAGATACGCAGTATTTT
cdr3_aa: CATSRGTGETDTQYF
d_call: TRBD1
clone_size: few
v_call: TRBV15
j_call: TRBJ2-3

cdr3_nt: TGTGCCAGCAGCCACCGGGGGGGAAAGGGAGTCAACGAGCAGTACTTC
cdr3_aa: CASSHRGGKGVNEQYF
d_call: TRBD2
clone_size: few
v_call: TRBV5-4
j_call: TRBJ2-7

cdr3_nt: TGTGCCAGCATTTTCCGACAGGGAAAAGGATTCGAGCAGTACTTC
cdr3_aa: CASIFRQGKGFEQYF
d_call: TRBD1
clone_size: .
v_call: TRBV6-5
j_call: TRBJ2-7

cdr3_nt: TGCAGCGTTTTCACGGACTTCTACGAGCAGTACTTC
cdr3_aa: CSVFTDFYEQYF
d_call: .
clone_size: .
v_call: TRBV29-1
j_call: TRBJ2-7

cdr3_nt: TGCGCCAGCAGACAATCACTAGCTGGGGACACAGATACGCAGTATTTT
cdr3_aa: CASRQSLAGDTDTQYF
d_call: .
clone_size: .
v_call: TRBV4-1
j_call: TRBJ2-3

cdr3_nt: TGTGCCAGTACACTCCTACTAGACAGGGTTTACGAGCAGTACTTC
cdr3_aa: CASTLLLDRVYEQYF
d_call: TRBD1
clone_size: .
v_call: TRBV6-1
j_call: TRBJ2-7

cdr3_nt: TGTGCCAGCAGTACCGGGACAGGGGACTACAATGAGCAGTTCTTC
cdr3_aa: CASSTGTGDYNEQFF
d_call: TRBD1
clone_size: many
v_call: TRBV5-4
j_call: TRBJ2-1

cdr3_nt: TGTGCCAGCGGCTTGATGGTCGGCGAGCAGTACTTC
cdr3_aa: CASGLMVGEQYF
d_call: .
clone_size: .
v_call: TRBV5-6
j_call: TRBJ2-7

cdr3_nt: TGCGGCGTTGTCGGGAACACTGAAACTTTCTTT
cdr3_aa: CGVVGNTETFF
d_call: .
clone_size: once
v_call: TRBV29-1
j_call: TRBJ1-1

cdr3_nt: TGTGCCCCTCCCGTGACAGGGACTGAAGCTTTCTTT
cdr3_aa: CAPPVTGTEAFF
d_call: .
clone_size: once
v_call: TRBV21-1
j_call: TRBJ1-1

cdr3_nt: TGTGCCAGCAGTGACCCCGAGAGGTCCTACGAGCAGTACTTC
cdr3_aa: CASSDPERSYEQYF
d_call: .
clone_size: many
v_call: TRBV6-5
j_call: TRBJ2-7

cdr3_nt: TGTGCCAGTAGCTTGGCGGGACAGGTCTATGGCTACACCTTC
cdr3_aa: CASSLAGQVYGYTF
d_call: TRBD1
clone_size: once
v_call: TRBV5-4
j_call: TRBJ1-2

cdr3_nt: TGTGTCAGCAGTGAGTCTCAGGGAGGGTACGAGCAGTACTTT
cdr3_aa: CVSSESQGGYEQYF
d_call: TRBD2
clone_size: .
v_call: TRBV10-2
j_call: TRBJ2-7

cdr3_nt: TGTGACAGCAGTTTTATGTTGCGGGACTTCGAGCAGTATTTC
cdr3_aa: CDSSFMLRDFEQYF
d_call: .
clone_size: .
v_call: TRBV6-6
j_call: TRBJ2-7

cdr3_nt: TGTACCAGCTCCCTTGAGCCCCATCAGCCCCAGCATTTT
cdr3_aa: CTSSLEPHQPQHF
d_call: .
clone_size: .
v_call: TRBV12-3/TRBV12-4
j_call: TRBJ1-5

cdr3_nt: TGCAGTGCTAGACCTAGCGGGAGGGGTGGCACGGGGGAGCTGGTTTTT
cdr3_aa: CSARPSGRGGTGELVF
d_call: TRBD2
clone_size: .
v_call: TRBV20-1
j_call: TRBJ2-2

cdr3_nt: TGTACCAGCAAAACAAAAGGTGGGGATAGGCCCCAGCATTTT
cdr3_aa: CTSKTKGGDRPQHF
d_call: .
clone_size: .
v_call: TRBV12-3/TRBV12-4
j_call: TRBJ1-5

cdr3_nt: TGTGCCAGCAGCTCTCTTGCCGGGACAACAATGCAGTTATTC
cdr3_aa: CASSSLAGTTMQLF
d_call: .
clone_size: .
v_call: TRBV11-2
j_call: TRBJ2-1